This is a list of T cell receptor beta chains from one sample in a study of T cell changes during pregnancy in multiple sclerosis. Method: immunoSEQ multiplex PCR; TCRdb's copy keeps in-frame clones and lacks some. The table includes roughly 53,000 clones, roughly nine tenths detected once. The specimen comprised CD8+ T cells from peripheral blood mononuclear cells, sampled before pregnancy. The receptors stem from a female donor with multiple sclerosis, enrolled in a pregnancy study. Each CDR3 is given with its conserved first and last residue. D genes are given only for firm matches. The listing skips clone size in some rows; elsewhere it reads once, few, many or a size class.

clone size: .; D gene: TRBD1; J gene: TRBJ1-1; V gene: TRBV5-4; CDR3 DNA: TGTGCCAGCAGCTTGGACAGGGGGCGTACTGAAGCTTTCTTT; CDR3 protein: CASSLDRGRTEAFF
clone size: .; D gene: .; J gene: TRBJ1-4; V gene: TRBV27; CDR3 DNA: TGTGCCAGCAGTTTACGGGCGGCGGTGATCAGGGATGAAAAACTGTTTTTT; CDR3 protein: CASSLRAAVIRDEKLFF
clone size: .; D gene: TRBD2; J gene: TRBJ2-2; V gene: TRBV9; CDR3 DNA: TGTGCCAGCAGCGACCCGGGGGGCACCGGGGAGCTGTTTTTT; CDR3 protein: CASSDPGGTGELFF
clone size: once; D gene: .; J gene: TRBJ2-7; V gene: TRBV6-6; CDR3 DNA: TGTGCCAGCAGCCTACCCGGTACCTCCTACGAGCAGTACTTC; CDR3 protein: CASSLPGTSYEQYF
clone size: .; D gene: .; J gene: TRBJ1-1; V gene: TRBV19; CDR3 DNA: TGTGCCAGTAGTATAGATTCGGGATACACTGAAGCTTTCTTT; CDR3 protein: CASSIDSGYTEAFF
clone size: .; D gene: .; J gene: TRBJ2-2; V gene: TRBV6-1; CDR3 DNA: TGTGCCAGCAGTGAAAATCCAGGGAACACCGGGGAGCTGTTTTTT; CDR3 protein: CASSENPGNTGELFF
clone size: .; D gene: TRBD1; J gene: TRBJ2-3; V gene: TRBV13; CDR3 DNA: TGTGCCAGCAGCCCCCGGGACAGCCCAGATACGCAGTATTTT; CDR3 protein: CASSPRDSPDTQYF
clone size: .; D gene: TRBD1; J gene: TRBJ2-7; V gene: TRBV7-2; CDR3 DNA: TGTGCCAGCAGCTTACAGGGGGCCTACGAGCAGTACTTC; CDR3 protein: CASSLQGAYEQYF
clone size: .; D gene: TRBD1; J gene: TRBJ2-1; V gene: TRBV13; CDR3 DNA: TGTGCCAGCAGCGGAACAGGGGGATTGGGCAATGAGCAGTTCTTC; CDR3 protein: CASSGTGGLGNEQFF
clone size: .; D gene: .; J gene: TRBJ1-1; V gene: TRBV11-3; CDR3 DNA: TGTGCCAGCAGCTTATCAGCCGGGGGGAAGACTGAAGCTTTCTTT; CDR3 protein: CASSLSAGGKTEAFF
clone size: .; D gene: TRBD2; J gene: TRBJ2-1; V gene: TRBV27; CDR3 DNA: TGTGCCAGCAGCCGACAGGATGGCGGGGGGCTACCCTACAATGAGCAGTTCTTC; CDR3 protein: CASSRQDGGGLPYNEQFF
clone size: once; D gene: .; J gene: TRBJ2-7; V gene: TRBV21-1; CDR3 DNA: TGTGCCAGGTCCGAACAGGGGGCTTTCTACGAGCAGTACTTC; CDR3 protein: CARSEQGAFYEQYF
clone size: once; D gene: .; J gene: TRBJ1-1; V gene: TRBV27; CDR3 DNA: TGTGCCAGCAGTTTACAGGGGACGAACACTGAAGCTTTCTTT; CDR3 protein: CASSLQGTNTEAFF
clone size: .; D gene: .; J gene: TRBJ1-1; V gene: TRBV5-6; CDR3 DNA: TGTGCCAGCAGCTTGGGCGGAGACACTGAAGCTTTCTTT; CDR3 protein: CASSLGGDTEAFF
clone size: .; D gene: .; J gene: TRBJ2-7; V gene: TRBV29-1; CDR3 DNA: TGCAGCATCAGGGGCGGAAGCTCCTACGAGCAGTACTTC; CDR3 protein: CSIRGGSSYEQYF
clone size: .; D gene: .; J gene: TRBJ2-6; V gene: TRBV4-3; CDR3 DNA: TGCGCCAGCAGCCAAGGCAGGGTAGGGGCCAACGTCCTGACTTTC; CDR3 protein: CASSQGRVGANVLTF
clone size: .; D gene: .; J gene: TRBJ2-5; V gene: TRBV5-6; CDR3 DNA: TGTGCCAGCAGCTTCAGGGAGACCCAGTACTTC; CDR3 protein: CASSFRETQYF
clone size: .; D gene: .; J gene: TRBJ1-1; V gene: TRBV4-3; CDR3 DNA: TGCGCCAGCAGCCAAGTTTTTGCGTATTTGAGCGACACTGAAGCTTTCTTT; CDR3 protein: CASSQVFAYLSDTEAFF
clone size: .; D gene: .; J gene: TRBJ2-4; V gene: TRBV10-3; CDR3 DNA: TGTGCCATCAGTGGCACAGGTTCCAAAAACATTCAGTACTTC; CDR3 protein: CAISGTGSKNIQYF
clone size: .; D gene: .; J gene: TRBJ1-1; V gene: TRBV29-1; CDR3 DNA: TGCAGCGCCCGAGGGGGAGCAGGGGTGGGCACTGAAGCTTTCTTT; CDR3 protein: CSARGGAGVGTEAFF
clone size: .; D gene: .; J gene: TRBJ1-1; V gene: TRBV2; CDR3 DNA: TGTGCCAGCAATCGTGGGGGCGGCACTGAAGCTTTCTTT; CDR3 protein: CASNRGGGTEAFF
clone size: .; D gene: .; J gene: TRBJ2-4; V gene: TRBV27; CDR3 DNA: TGTGCCAGCAGTTCCATTAGTGGTTATAACATTCAGTACTTC; CDR3 protein: CASSSISGYNIQYF
clone size: .; D gene: .; J gene: TRBJ2-5; V gene: TRBV7-9; CDR3 DNA: TGTGCCAGCAGCTTAGCTGTGGAGTCGGGAGAGACCCAGTACTTC; CDR3 protein: CASSLAVESGETQYF
clone size: .; D gene: TRBD1; J gene: TRBJ2-7; V gene: TRBV30; CDR3 DNA: TGTGCCTGGAGTTTACGGTGGACAGGGGAGTACTTC; CDR3 protein: CAWSLRWTGEYF
clone size: .; D gene: TRBD2; J gene: TRBJ2-3; V gene: TRBV5-6; CDR3 DNA: TGTGCCAGCAGCTTGGAGCGGGAGTACACAGATACGCAGTATTTT; CDR3 protein: CASSLEREYTDTQYF
clone size: .; D gene: TRBD1; J gene: TRBJ1-2; V gene: TRBV19; CDR3 DNA: TGTGCCAGTAGTCCTCCAGCCAGGGACAGCCATTATGGCTACACCTTC; CDR3 protein: CASSPPARDSHYGYTF
clone size: once; D gene: TRBD2; J gene: TRBJ2-1; V gene: TRBV7-7; CDR3 DNA: TGTGCTAGCAGCTTAGCGAACGGGGGGGCCATGATTGAGCAGTTCTTC; CDR3 protein: CASSLANGGAMIEQFF
clone size: .; D gene: TRBD1; J gene: TRBJ2-2; V gene: TRBV13; CDR3 DNA: TGTGCCAGCAGCTCCCCGACAGGGGCGAACACCGGGGAGCTGTTTTTT; CDR3 protein: CASSSPTGANTGELFF
clone size: .; D gene: TRBD1; J gene: TRBJ1-1; V gene: TRBV6-5; CDR3 DNA: TGTGCCAGCAGTTACAGGGACAGGGGGCCCACTGAAGCTTTCTTT; CDR3 protein: CASSYRDRGPTEAFF
clone size: .; D gene: .; J gene: TRBJ1-3; V gene: TRBV9; CDR3 DNA: TGTGCCAGCAGCGCCAACTGGAACACCATATATTTT; CDR3 protein: CASSANWNTIYF
clone size: few; D gene: .; J gene: TRBJ1-6; V gene: TRBV6-5; CDR3 DNA: TGTGCCAGCAGGTCTGGGGTCGGCGGGGGCTCACCCCTCCACTTT; CDR3 protein: CASRSGVGGGSPLHF
clone size: .; D gene: .; J gene: TRBJ2-3; V gene: TRBV7-3; CDR3 DNA: TGTGCCAGCAGCTTAAACGGGGGAAGGGAAACAGATACGCAGTATTTT; CDR3 protein: CASSLNGGRETDTQYF
clone size: .; D gene: .; J gene: TRBJ2-1; V gene: TRBV4-1; CDR3 DNA: TGCGCCAGCAGCCAGTTTCCCCAAGGGAGCGGTCCCGAAGGTGAGCAGTTCTTC; CDR3 protein: CASSQFPQGSGPEGEQFF
clone size: .; D gene: .; J gene: TRBJ1-1; V gene: TRBV2; CDR3 DNA: TGTGCCAGCTCTCAGGGCCTGAACACTGAAGCTTTCTTT; CDR3 protein: CASSQGLNTEAFF
clone size: .; D gene: .; J gene: TRBJ2-3; V gene: TRBV12-5; CDR3 DNA: TGTGCTAGTGGTTCCTTTTCGACAGACCCTAGGGATACGCAGTATTTT; CDR3 protein: CASGSFSTDPRDTQYF
clone size: .; D gene: TRBD1; J gene: TRBJ2-2; V gene: TRBV7-9; CDR3 DNA: TGTGCCAGCAGCCAGGACAGGGACACCGGGGAGCTGTTTTTT; CDR3 protein: CASSQDRDTGELFF
clone size: .; D gene: .; J gene: TRBJ2-1; V gene: TRBV7-3; CDR3 DNA: TGTGCCAGCAGTTTAATTGGGAGCTCCTACAATGAGCAGTTCTTC; CDR3 protein: CASSLIGSSYNEQFF
clone size: .; D gene: .; J gene: TRBJ1-1; V gene: TRBV4-3; CDR3 DNA: TGCGCCAGCAGCCAAGTACGGTCGGGAGAAGCTTTCTTT; CDR3 protein: CASSQVRSGEAFF
clone size: .; D gene: .; J gene: TRBJ2-7; V gene: TRBV4-2; CDR3 DNA: TGTGCCAGCAGCCAAGATCCAGCGACGTGGGGGGTGTTGTACGAGCAGTACTTC; CDR3 protein: CASSQDPATWGVLYEQYF
clone size: .; D gene: .; J gene: TRBJ2-5; V gene: TRBV9; CDR3 DNA: TGTGCCAGCAGCGACCCCCGGGAGACCCAGTACTTC; CDR3 protein: CASSDPRETQYF
clone size: .; D gene: .; J gene: TRBJ2-7; V gene: TRBV5-1; CDR3 DNA: TGCGCCAGCAGCTTGGCAGGGGCCTCCTACGAGCAGTACTTC; CDR3 protein: CASSLAGASYEQYF
clone size: .; D gene: .; J gene: TRBJ1-1; V gene: TRBV27; CDR3 DNA: TGTGCCAGCAGCCCGACAGTTCTGAACACTGAAGCTTTCTTT; CDR3 protein: CASSPTVLNTEAFF
clone size: once; D gene: .; J gene: TRBJ2-7; V gene: TRBV6-1; CDR3 DNA: TGTGCCAGCAACATGGACAGAGAGCAGTACTTC; CDR3 protein: CASNMDREQYF
clone size: .; D gene: .; J gene: TRBJ1-5; V gene: TRBV6-1; CDR3 DNA: TGTGCCAGCAGTGTGACAGTGGGTAATCAGCCCCAGCATTTT; CDR3 protein: CASSVTVGNQPQHF
clone size: .; D gene: .; J gene: TRBJ2-6; V gene: TRBV10-1; CDR3 DNA: TGCGCCAGCAGTGACCGGGCTGGGGCCAACGTCCTGACTTTC; CDR3 protein: CASSDRAGANVLTF
clone size: .; D gene: .; J gene: TRBJ2-6; V gene: TRBV4-2; CDR3 DNA: TGTGCCAGCAGCCAGGGCGAGGGCTCTGGGGCCAACGTCCTGACTTTC; CDR3 protein: CASSQGEGSGANVLTF
clone size: .; D gene: TRBD1; J gene: TRBJ2-2; V gene: TRBV5-1; CDR3 DNA: TGCGCCAGCAGCTTGGTGGGACAGGGGGCCGGGGAGCTGTTTTTT; CDR3 protein: CASSLVGQGAGELFF
clone size: .; D gene: TRBD1; J gene: TRBJ2-3; V gene: TRBV6-4; CDR3 DNA: TGTGCCAGCGGAAAGGGACAGGGTGCAGATACGCAGTATTTT; CDR3 protein: CASGKGQGADTQYF
clone size: .; D gene: .; J gene: TRBJ1-5; V gene: TRBV5-8; CDR3 DNA: TGTGCCAGCAGCTTCCGTGACATTGTTTATAGCAATCAGCCCCAGCATTTT; CDR3 protein: CASSFRDIVYSNQPQHF
clone size: .; D gene: TRBD1; J gene: TRBJ2-7; V gene: TRBV10-3; CDR3 DNA: TGTGCCATCAGTACGACAGGGGGTTACGAGCAGTACTTC; CDR3 protein: CAISTTGGYEQYF
clone size: .; D gene: .; J gene: TRBJ2-7; V gene: TRBV9; CDR3 DNA: TGTGCCAGCAGCGTGATTACGGACGAGCAGTACTTC; CDR3 protein: CASSVITDEQYF
clone size: .; D gene: .; J gene: TRBJ2-1; V gene: TRBV19; CDR3 DNA: TGTGCCAGTAGTATAGGACTGAACAATGAGCAGTTCTTC; CDR3 protein: CASSIGLNNEQFF
clone size: .; D gene: .; J gene: TRBJ1-2; V gene: TRBV19; CDR3 DNA: TGTGCCAGTAGACCAGAGGACAGAAAGGTTGATGGCTACACCTTC; CDR3 protein: CASRPEDRKVDGYTF
clone size: .; D gene: .; J gene: TRBJ1-2; V gene: TRBV6-6; CDR3 DNA: TGTGCCAGCATCAAGGGGAAGAACTATGGCTACACCTTC; CDR3 protein: CASIKGKNYGYTF
clone size: .; D gene: .; J gene: TRBJ1-6; V gene: TRBV7-2; CDR3 DNA: TGTGCCAGCAGCTTAGTGAGTTCTTCACCCCTCCACTTT; CDR3 protein: CASSLVSSSPLHF
clone size: .; D gene: TRBD1; J gene: TRBJ1-2; V gene: TRBV6-6; CDR3 DNA: TGTGCCAGCAGTTACTCGATTAGGGGGCACTATGGCTACACCTTC; CDR3 protein: CASSYSIRGHYGYTF
clone size: .; D gene: .; J gene: TRBJ2-7; V gene: TRBV30; CDR3 DNA: TGTGCCTGGAGTGTCGGACAGTTCTACGAGCAGTACTTC; CDR3 protein: CAWSVGQFYEQYF